The next 5 T cell receptor beta chains were all read from a single sample in a study of cytomegalovirus exposure and HLA in healthy donors. A multiplex PCR was run with 60 Vbeta primers and 13 Jbeta primers. The assay was immunoSEQ multiplex PCR, and TCRdb's table has in-frame clones only and misses some. This table has over 90,000 clones, more than 70% appearing once. Sequencing was performed on PBMCs. The receptors derive from a male donor in good health and CMV-seropositive.

The chain carries TRBV28 and TRBJ2-5, with TRBD1 identical over 11 bases. With 5 bases clipped from V and 4 bases from J, the junction kept 6 bases outside the gene matches. The CDR3 runs 15 residues. Germline CDR1 reads MDHEN; CDR2 reads SYDVKM. CDR3 region: CASSTSDRGRETQYF. DNA of the CDR3: TGTGCCAGCAGTACCTCGGACAGGGGGCGAGAGACCCAGTACTTC.

This rearrangement joins TRBV15 to TRBJ1-2, with D possibly TRBD1 on 5 matching bases. This CDR3 contains 15 residues. CDR1 is LNHNV, CDR2 YYDKDF, per germline (reference sequence). V lost 5 bases and J 8 bases, leaving 21 bases between the germline ends. CDR3 nucleotides: TGTGCCACCAGCTCTCCCCTCCGGGGGGGACGAGGCTACACCTTC. Its protein is CATSSPLRGGRGYTF.

The V call is TRBV5-1, the J call TRBJ2-7; TRBD2 matches at 11 bases. Germline lookup yields CDR1 SGHRS and CDR2 YFSETQ. The CDR3 contains 16 residues. V lost 0 bases, J lost 5 bases, and 7 bases stayed unmatched. The CDR3 DNA reads as TGCGCCAGCAGCTTGGAGACTAGCGGGATATCCCACGAGCAGTACTTC. Residues: CASSLETSGISHEQYF.

This clone was detected once. Other DNA sequences from this sample encode an identical CDR3 as well. As DNA, the CDR3 is TGCGCCAGCAGCCCGGGACAGGGGTTCACCGGGGAGCTGTTTTTT. It translates to CASSPGQGFTGELFF. The V call is TRBV4-1, the J call TRBJ2-2; the match to TRBD1 covers 10 bases. The CDR3 extends over 15 amino acids. Germline V gene data show CDR1 as MGHRA and CDR2 as YSYEKL. V lost 4 bases to trimming and J lost 4 bases; unmatched junction nucleotides: 3.

CDR3 residues: CASSPKGLAGTTGANVLTF. The DNA for the CDR3 is TGTGCCAGCAGCCCCAAGGGACTAGCGGGAACTACTGGGGCCAACGTCCTGACTTTC. The genes are TRBV7-3 and TRBJ2-6; TRBD2 agrees at 13 bases. CDR1 and CDR2 from the germline V gene are SGHTA and FQGTGA. This CDR3 has 19 amino acids. Trimming cost V 5 bases and J 2 bases; bases outside gene matches: 9.